This is a list of T cell receptor beta chains from one sample in a study of T cells in Graves' hyperthyroidism and ophthalmopathy. TCRdb reanalysed the multiplex PCR reads using MiXCR and keeps one entry per CDR3 protein. There are a few hundred thousand distinct CDR3 sequences in the sample; roughly 46% occur only once, and approximately 8.4% lies in the top ten. Sequenced sample: peripheral blood or thyroid tissue (not recorded which). The receptors were gathered from a woman between 18 and 30 years old with Graves' hyperthyroidism. Both conserved end residues are part of each CDR3. Each record gives: V gene, J gene, CDR3 length, clone size, D gene, CDR3 protein, CDR3 DNA. A D gene is named only where the DNA matches it firmly. Expanded clones are given a class, and other clones once, few, many or no size at all.

>TRBV5-8|TRBJ1-1|12|many|.
CASSLVQTEAFF
TGTGCCAGCAGCTTGGTACAGACTGAAGCTTTCTTT
>TRBV10-3|TRBJ1-1|12|.|.
CAISTGGTEAFF
TGTGCCATCAGTACGGGGGGCACTGAAGCTTTCTTT
>TRBV12-3/TRBV12-4|TRBJ2-5|15|.|.
CASSLAGHARETQYF
TGTGCCAGCAGTTTAGCGGGACACGCTAGAGAGACCCAGTACTTC
>TRBV20-1|TRBJ2-7|15|.|TRBD2
CSARKGTSGSYEQYF
TGCAGTGCTAGGAAGGGGACTAGCGGGAGCTACGAGCAGTACTTC
>TRBV5-1|TRBJ2-7|15|many|.
CASNGGGEPSYEQYF
TGCGCCAGCAACGGAGGTGGGGAACCCTCCTACGAGCAGTACTTC
>TRBV12-3/TRBV12-4|TRBJ1-6|15|.|.
CASSMDRSYNSPLHF
TGTGCCAGCAGTATGGACCGCTCCTATAATTCACCCCTCCACTTT
>TRBV10-2|TRBJ1-5|14|.|.
CASSEPGGSQPQHF
TGCGCCAGCAGTGAGCCGGGCGGGAGTCAGCCCCAGCATTTT
>TRBV4-2|TRBJ2-2|15|many|TRBD2
CASSPTSEYTGELFF
TGTGCCAGCAGCCCTACTAGCGAGTACACCGGGGAGCTGTTTTTT
>TRBV20-1|TRBJ1-1|14|.|.
CSARDERSYNEAFF
TGCAGTGCTAGAGATGAGCGCTCCTACAATGAAGCTTTCTTT
>TRBV10-3|TRBJ1-5|12|once|.
CAISESSGPQHF
TGTGCCATCAGTGAGTCGTCAGGGCCCCAGCATTTT
>TRBV7-9|TRBJ2-7|14|.|.
CASSLGVAPYEQYF
TGTGCCAGCAGCTTGGGAGTCGCCCCCTACGAGCAGTACTTC
>TRBV20-1|TRBJ1-2|12|many|TRBD1
CSASGTVYGYTF
TGCAGTGCTAGTGGGACAGTCTATGGCTACACCTTC
>TRBV20-1|TRBJ2-5|13|once|.
CSASGGTGWDQYF
TGCAGTGCCTCGGGGGGGACAGGGTGGGACCAGTACTTC
>TRBV7-9|TRBJ1-5|11|.|.
CASTGKETQHF
TGTGCCAGCACCGGAAAAGAGACCCAGCATTTT
>TRBV7-3|TRBJ2-5|12|.|.
CASSLGVNEQYF
TGTGCCAGCAGCTTAGGGGTGAATGAGCAGTACTTC
>TRBV3-1|TRBJ2-3|14|.|TRBD1
CASSPGTGPDTQYF
TGTGCCAGCAGCCCTGGGACAGGGCCAGATACGCAGTATTTT
>TRBV20-1|TRBJ1-2|12|few|.
CSASPGFYGYTF
TGCAGTGCTAGCCCCGGCTTCTATGGCTACACCTTC
>TRBV29-1|TRBJ1-1|13|.|.
CSVERAVNAEAFF
TGCAGCGTTGAAAGGGCAGTGAACGCTGAAGCCTTCTTT
>TRBV6-2/TRBV6-3|TRBJ2-2|16|.|.
CASSPGQRKSPGELFF
TGTGCCAGCAGCCCCGGACAGCGTAAATCCCCCGGGGAGCTGTTTTTT
>TRBV29-1|TRBJ2-5|14|once|TRBD1
CSIRTGGMRETQYF
TGCAGCATCCGGACAGGGGGTATGAGGGAGACCCAGTACTTC
>TRBV6-5|TRBJ2-5|13|many|.
CASKPDGKETQYF
TGTGCCAGCAAACCGGACGGAAAAGAGACCCAGTACTTC
>TRBV5-1|TRBJ1-2|16|.|.
CASSVGGFGDAYGYTF
TGCGCCAGCAGCGTGGGGGGGTTCGGGGATGCCTATGGCTACACCTTC
>TRBV15|TRBJ1-5|12|.|.
CASPWGSQPQHF
TGTGCCAGCCCCTGGGGGTCCCAGCCCCAGCATTTT
>TRBV5-1|TRBJ1-2|18|.|.
CASRSQPGLAGRGYGYTF
TGTGCCAGCAGATCCCAGCCCGGACTAGCGGGAAGGGGCTATGGCTACACCTTC
>TRBV10-3|TRBJ2-6|17|many|TRBD2
CAIRTSGRNSGANVLTF
TGTGCCATCAGGACTAGCGGGAGGAACTCTGGGGCCAACGTCCTGACTTTC
>TRBV11-3|TRBJ2-7|15|.|.
CASSSRQGLDYEQYF
TGCGCCAGCAGCTCACGCCAAGGACTGGACTACGAGCAGTACTTC
>TRBV7-8|TRBJ1-2|14|many|.
CASSGAGPVSGYTF
TGTGCCAGCAGCGGCGCGGGCCCGGTGTCTGGCTACACCTTC
>TRBV10-3|TRBJ1-5|12|.|TRBD1
CAISRDRGPQHF
TGTGCCATCAGTAGGGACAGGGGGCCGCAGCATTTT
>TRBV2|TRBJ1-4|14|.|.
CASSGEDSGEKLFF
TGTGCCAGCAGTGGAGAGGACAGCGGGGAAAAACTGTTTTTT
>TRBV7-3|TRBJ2-1|14|few|.
CASSLDLESNEQFF
TGTGCCAGCAGCCTGGACTTAGAGTCCAATGAGCAGTTCTTC
>TRBV2|TRBJ2-2|15|many|TRBD1
CASIRQGRNTGELFF
TGTGCCAGCATCAGACAGGGCCGAAACACCGGGGAGCTGTTTTTT
>TRBV11-2|TRBJ1-1|13|many|.
CASTFAGNTEAFF
TGTGCCAGCACCTTCGCGGGGAACACTGAAGCTTTCTTT
>TRBV2|TRBJ1-3|16|many|.
CASSGGIVLSGNTIYF
TGTGCCAGCAGTGGGGGGATAGTCCTCTCTGGAAACACCATATATTTT
>TRBV7-3|TRBJ2-6|16|many|TRBD2
CASSLIAGAGANVLTF
TGTGCCAGCAGCCTAATAGCGGGAGCTGGGGCCAACGTCCTGACTTTC
>TRBV19|TRBJ2-2|15|many|.
CASSMDRSNTGELFF
TGTGCCAGTAGTATGGACAGATCGAACACCGGGGAGCTGTTTTTT
>TRBV7-9|TRBJ2-5|15|.|TRBD2
CASSFPLAGGETQYF
TGTGCCAGCAGCTTCCCTCTAGCGGGAGGGGAGACCCAGTACTTC
>TRBV20-1|TRBJ2-2|13|many|.
CSAKTGNTGELFF
TGCAGTGCTAAAACAGGGAACACCGGGGAGCTGTTTTTT
>TRBV12-3/TRBV12-4|TRBJ2-7|15|few|.
CASSLPGAGSYEQYF
TGTGCCAGCAGTTTACCTGGGGCCGGCTCCTACGAGCAGTACTTC
>TRBV2|TRBJ1-1|15|few|.
CASSYPGGMNTEAFF
TGTGCCAGCAGTTACCCTGGGGGGATGAACACTGAAGCTTTCTTT
>TRBV19|TRBJ2-7|15|.|.
CASSIEWGVPYEQYF
TGTGCCAGTAGTATAGAATGGGGGGTACCCTACGAGCAGTACTTC
>TRBV6-5|TRBJ2-5|16|.|TRBD1
CASSYLRTGVQETQYF
TGTGCCAGCAGTTATCTGAGGACAGGGGTTCAAGAGACCCAGTACTTC
>TRBV20-1|TRBJ2-1|14|few|TRBD2
CSARGTSGSNEQFF
TGCAGTGCTAGAGGGACTAGCGGGAGTAATGAGCAGTTCTTC
>TRBV15|TRBJ1-4|14|many|.
CATNGVPYNEKLFF
TGTGCCACCAACGGGGTTCCGTATAATGAAAAACTGTTTTTT
>TRBV11-2|TRBJ2-7|11|many|.
CASSLGSAVYF
TGTGCCAGCAGCTTAGGATCAGCAGTCTACTTC
>TRBV7-9|TRBJ2-7|14|few|.
CASSLGGAGNEQYF
TGTGCCAGCAGCTTAGGAGGCGCGGGGAACGAGCAGTACTTC
>TRBV7-9|TRBJ1-2|17|once|TRBD1
CASSLTNRDSSNYGYTF
TGTGCCAGCAGCTTAACGAACAGGGACAGTTCAAACTATGGCTACACCTTC
>TRBV7-6|TRBJ1-5|14|.|TRBD1
CASSRGQGAQPQHF
TGTGCCAGCAGCAGGGGACAGGGGGCTCAGCCCCAGCATTTT
>TRBV15|TRBJ2-6|18|.|.
CATSRPDLTSSGANVLTF
TGTGCCACCAGCAGACCCGACCTCACAAGCTCTGGGGCCAACGTCCTGACTTTC
>TRBV20-1|TRBJ2-3|13|many|.
CSQGDHQRDTQYF
TGCAGTCAAGGGGACCATCAAAGGGATACGCAGTATTTT
>TRBV12-5|TRBJ1-4|17|many|TRBD1
CASGLVRTGLMPEKLFF
TGTGCTAGTGGTTTGGTACGGACAGGGTTGATGCCTGAAAAACTGTTTTTT
>TRBV4-1|TRBJ2-5|13|many|.
CASSLEASETQYF
TGCGCCAGCAGCCTAGAAGCCTCGGAGACCCAGTACTTC
>TRBV7-2|TRBJ2-3|13|few|.
CASSLQQADTQYF
TGTGCCAGCAGCCTTCAGCAGGCAGATACGCAGTATTTT
>TRBV4-1|TRBJ2-7|17|.|TRBD2
CASSQDRAGASSYEQYF
TGCGCCAGCAGCCAAGATCGAGCGGGAGCTTCCTCCTACGAGCAGTACTTC